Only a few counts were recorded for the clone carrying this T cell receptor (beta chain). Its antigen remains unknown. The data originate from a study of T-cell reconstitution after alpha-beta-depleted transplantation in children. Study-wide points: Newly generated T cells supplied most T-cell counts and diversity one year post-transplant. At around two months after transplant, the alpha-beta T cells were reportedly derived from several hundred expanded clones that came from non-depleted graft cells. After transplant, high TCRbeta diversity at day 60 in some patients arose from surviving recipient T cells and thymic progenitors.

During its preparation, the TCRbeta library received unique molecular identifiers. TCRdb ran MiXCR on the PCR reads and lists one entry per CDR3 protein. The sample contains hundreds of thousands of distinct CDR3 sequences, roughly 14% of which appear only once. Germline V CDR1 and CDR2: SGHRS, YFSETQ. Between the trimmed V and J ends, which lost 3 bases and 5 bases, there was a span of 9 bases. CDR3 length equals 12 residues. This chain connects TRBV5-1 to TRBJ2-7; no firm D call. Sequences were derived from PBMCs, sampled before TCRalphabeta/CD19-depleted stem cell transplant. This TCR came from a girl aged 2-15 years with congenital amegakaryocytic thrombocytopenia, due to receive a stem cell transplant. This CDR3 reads CASSSRHDEQYF. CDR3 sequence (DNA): TGCGCCAGCAGCTCCCGACACGACGAGCAGTACTTC.